This entry lists 23 T cell receptor beta chains sequenced from one sample in a study of T-cell reconstitution after alpha-beta-depleted transplantation in children. Preparation of the TCRbeta library was carried out with unique molecular identifiers. TCRdb re-analysed the PCR reads in MiXCR, keeping a single row per CDR3 protein. The sample holds 260,000 or so distinct CDR3 sequences, 12% seen once. Sample: PBMCs from the stem cell graft donor, taken from the stem cell graft. These receptors originate from a human donor who donated a stem cell graft to a child with acute lymphoblastic leukemia.

This clonotype has just a few counts. The chain joins TRBV5-1 to TRBJ1-2, with D hard to call. CDR1 SGHRS and CDR2 YFSETQ come from the germline V gene. This CDR3 spans 15 amino acids. V gave up 4 bases and J gave up 4 bases, with 17 bases separating them. The CDR3 sequence: CASSPYTLHPYGYTF. The CDR3, as DNA: TGCGCCAGCAGCCCATACACCTTACACCCCTATGGCTACACCTTC.

This clonotype was found many times. The chain has TRBV20-1 and TRBJ2-3; perhaps D is TRBD1 or TRBD2 (6 bases each). CDR3 length: 14 amino acids. Germline V gene lookup returns CDR1 DFQATT and CDR2 SNEGSKA (reference sequence). V lost 0 bases to trimming and J lost 4 bases, with 11 bases between them. CDR3 region: CSARDGGQADTQYF. The CDR3 DNA is TGCAGTGCTAGAGATGGGGGGCAAGCAGATACGCAGTATTTT.

In its sample, this clonotype was seen many times. The chain joins TRBV29-1 to TRBJ2-7; D assignment may be TRBD1 or TRBD2 (5 bases each). V shed 3 bases and J shed 5 bases, with 14 bases lying between them. The germline CDR1 and CDR2 sequences are SQVTM and ANQGSEA. CDR3 length equals 13 residues. CDR3 amino acids: CSVESGPLDEQYF. The CDR3 coding sequence is TGCAGCGTTGAGTCGGGGCCGCTCGACGAGCAGTACTTC.

This clonotype came up many times. V is TRBV12-3 or TRBV12-4 and J is TRBJ2-1; 11 nucleotides line up with TRBD2. CDR3 length: 16 amino acids. Trimming at V came to 5 bases and at J to 5 bases, leaving 8 bases not matched to a gene. The DNA of the CDR3 is TGTGCCAGCAGTCCCAAGACTAGCGGGGTGAACAATGAGCAGTTCTTC. Amino acids: CASSPKTSGVNNEQFF.

In this sample, this clonotype turned up a few times. The genes are TRBV7-8 and TRBJ2-3, with 7 bases matching TRBD1. Trimming cost V 10 bases and J 2 bases; bases outside gene matches: 9. This CDR3 region has 14 residues. The germline V gene has CDR1 SGHVS and CDR2 FQNEAQ. The CDR3 protein is CATIPGQSTDTQYF. The CDR3 coding sequence is TGTGCCACCATACCGGGACAGTCCACAGATACGCAGTATTTT.

This clonotype has ten or more counts. Here the CDR3 DNA reads TGTGCCAGCAGTCGGACTAGCGGGGGGTCCACAGATACGCAGTATTTT. Protein: CASSRTSGGSTDTQYF. The chain links TRBV6-1 to TRBJ2-3, with 14 bases that match TRBD2. The CDR3 loop spans 16 amino acids. Germline-derived CDR1 and CDR2 are MNHNS and SASEGT. Trimming cost V 5 bases and J 2 bases; bases outside gene matches: 3.

This clonotype was found many times. V gene TRBV6-2 or TRBV6-3 combines with J gene TRBJ2-3; the D gene is possibly TRBD2 (6 bases). V lost 5 bases, J lost 5 bases, and 17 bases lay in between. Germline V gives CDR1 MNHEY, CDR2 SVGEGT. This CDR3 has 15 residues. CDR3 sequence (DNA): TGTGCCAGCAGTCCGCTGACGGGGGTCAGAGATACGCAGTATTTT. Translated, it gives CASSPLTGVRDTQYF.

Many counts were recorded for this clonotype. The rearrangement links TRBV9 to TRBJ2-2, with TRBD1 identical over 8 bases. The V segment lost 5 bases and the J segment 4 bases; nucleotides outside the gene matches: 10. Germline V gives CDR1 SGDLS, CDR2 YYNGEE. This CDR3 comprises 16 residues. The CDR3 loop reads CASSGSGDRGTGELFF. Written as DNA, the CDR3 is TGTGCCAGCAGTGGATCCGGCGACAGGGGCACCGGGGAGCTGTTTTTT.

This clonotype has ten or more counts. This sequence joins TRBV5-1 and TRBJ2-5; 7 bases align to TRBD1. The CDR3 runs to 15 residues. With 2 bases clipped from V and 1 base from J, the junction kept 5 bases outside the gene matches. The germline gives CDR1 SGHRS, CDR2 YFSETQ. As DNA, the CDR3 is TGCGCCAGCAGCTTTTCGGGGACAGTCCAAGAGACCCAGTACTTC. Its translation: CASSFSGTVQETQYF.

In this sample, this clonotype turned up many times. The chain combines TRBV5-1 with TRBJ1-2; D is unclear. V lost 3 bases, J lost 4 bases, and 13 bases lay in between. The germline V gene has CDR1 SGHRS and CDR2 YFSETQ. The CDR3 loop spans 14 amino acids. DNA for the CDR3: TGCGCCAGCAGCTCCATGACCTTGAGCTATGGCTACACCTTC. Its translation is CASSSMTLSYGYTF.

This clonotype was seen only a few times. V is TRBV20-1 and J is TRBJ2-7; 7 bases fit TRBD1. The CDR3 runs 13 residues. CDR1 and CDR2 (germline): DFQATT, SNEGSKA (reference sequence). The trim removed 1 base at V and 2 bases at J, leaving 2 bases unmatched. CDR3 coding DNA: TGCAGTGCTAGAGGAGGGACAGCCTACGAGCAGTACTTC. This translates into CSARGGTAYEQYF.

The table lists this clonotype with many counts. This chain connects TRBV5-1 to TRBJ2-1, with 9 bases lining up with TRBD2. The CDR3 covers 15 residues. V was pared by 4 bases and J by 6 bases, with 8 bases of the junction left unmatched. Germline CDR1 is SGHRS and CDR2 is YFSETQ. CDR3 residues: CASSDLAGKSNEQFF. The CDR3 DNA reads as TGCGCCAGCAGCGATCTAGCGGGGAAGTCCAATGAGCAGTTCTTC. Supplemented by reference TRBV5-1 and TRBJ2-1, the full variable domain reads KAGVTQTPRYLIKTRGQQVTLSCSPISGHRSVSWYQQTPGQGLQFLFEYFSETQRNKGNFPGRFSGRQFSNSRSEMNVSTLELGDSALYLCASSDLAGKSNEQFFGPGTRLTVL.

This clonotype was observed a handful of times. V and J are TRBV19 and TRBJ2-1; tentatively, D is TRBD1 (6 bases). Trimming pared 1 base from V and 0 bases from J, leaving 10 bases between. Germline values: CDR1 LNHDA, CDR2 SQIVND (reference sequence). The CDR3 totals 16 residues. The CDR3 DNA is TGTGCCAGTAGTATAGTCCAGGGGAGCTCCTACAATGAGCAGTTCTTC. Residues: CASSIVQGSSYNEQFF.

This clonotype was counted at least ten times. The chain couples TRBV4-3 to TRBJ2-5; 10 bases are shared with TRBD2. The germline CDR1 and CDR2 sequences are LGHNA and YSLEER. With 0 bases clipped from V and 1 base from J, the junction kept 5 bases outside the gene matches. This CDR3 is built from 17 residues. The CDR3 reads CASSQELSSGGQETQYF. As DNA, the CDR3 is TGCGCCAGCAGCCAAGAGTTATCTAGCGGGGGCCAAGAGACCCAGTACTTC.

The table lists this clonotype with many counts. V usage is TRBV6-2 or TRBV6-3 and J usage is TRBJ2-5; TRBD1 aligns across 10 bases. CDR1 MNHEY and CDR2 SVGEGT come from the germline V gene. J was trimmed by 5 bases and V by 6 bases; bases with no gene match: 12. This CDR3 comprises 16 residues. As DNA, the CDR3 is TGTGCCAGCAGCCGCACTTCGACAGGGGGCACGGAGACCCAGTACTTC. Translating it yields CASSRTSTGGTETQYF.

For the CDR3, the DNA is TGTGCCACCAGTGATTTTACAGGGGTCGCCACCGGGGAGCTGTTTTTT. It encodes CATSDFTGVATGELFF. V gene TRBV24-1 combines with J gene TRBJ2-2; 7 nucleotides match TRBD1. V lost 1 base to trimming and J lost 4 bases; unmatched junction nucleotides: 5. The CDR3 consists of 16 residues. Per germline, CDR1 KGHDR and CDR2 SFDVKD.

This clonotype was seen at least ten times. The gene calls are TRBV6-1 and TRBJ2-1, with D perhaps TRBD1 or TRBD2 (5 bases each). Trimming removed 6 bases from V and 2 bases from J, with 20 bases in between. The CDR3 has 17 residues. Germline V gives CDR1 MNHNS, CDR2 SASEGT. CDR3 protein: CASRKSGTPRPYNEQFF. In nucleotides, the CDR3 is TGTGCCAGCAGGAAATCCGGGACCCCACGGCCCTACAATGAGCAGTTCTTC.

This clonotype was detected only a few times. This rearrangement joins TRBV5-4 to TRBJ1-2; perhaps TRBD1 as D (6 bases). Germline CDR1 and CDR2: SGHNT and YYREEE (reference sequence). The V end lost 2 bases, the J end lost 6 bases, and 11 bases lay between the germline ends. This CDR3 has 13 amino acids. As DNA, the CDR3 is TGTGCCAGCAGCTTCCGAGGGGGGGATGGCTACACCTTC. As protein: CASSFRGGDGYTF.

This clonotype showed up just a few times. This chain links TRBV6-5 with TRBJ2-7; D unclear. The CDR3 loop spans 12 amino acids. The germline V and J ends were trimmed by 10 bases and 0 bases, with 10 bases remaining between them. Looked up from germline, CDR1 is MNHEY and CDR2 is SVGAGI. The CDR3 nucleotides are TGTGCCAAGCAACCTCGCTCCTACGAGCAGTACTTC. This encodes CAKQPRSYEQYF.

This clonotype was counted ten times or more. V is TRBV29-1 and J is TRBJ2-1; no firm D call. CDR1 is SQVTM, CDR2 ANQGSEA, per germline. Trimming left V 6 bases short and J 7 bases short, with 7 bases between. The CDR3 has 10 residues. CDR3 protein: CSVAENEQFF. In DNA, the CDR3 is TGCAGCGTCGCAGAGAATGAGCAGTTCTTC.

This clonotype was counted many times. This chain joins TRBV6-5 and TRBJ1-5, with TRBD1 matching 8 bases. The CDR3 contains 16 residues. Trimming cost V 6 bases and J 4 bases; bases outside gene matches: 11. CDR1 and CDR2 from the germline V gene are MNHEY and SVGAGI. Written as DNA, the CDR3 is TGTGCCAGCAGCGTAGATCGACAGGGGAAGAATCAGCCCCAGCATTTT. Its protein product is CASSVDRQGKNQPQHF.

V and J are TRBV30 and TRBJ2-5; D is possibly TRBD2 (7 bases). This CDR3 has 13 residues. V lost 5 bases and J 4 bases, leaving 14 bases between the germline ends. Per the germline V gene, CDR1 is GTSNPN and CDR2 is SVGIG (reference sequence). The CDR3 sequence: CAWGARGAETQYF. The CDR3 nucleotides read TGTGCCTGGGGGGCACGGGGGGCAGAGACCCAGTACTTC.

This clonotype was observed a handful of times. The chain couples TRBV18 to TRBJ2-1; TRBD2 agrees at 9 bases. The junction had 14 bases not matched to a gene; V was cut back by 4 bases and J by 10 bases. This CDR3 contains 16 residues. Germline CDR1 KGHSH, CDR2 LQKENI. CDR3 sequence (DNA): TGTGCCAGCTCACTTATAGCTAGCGGGAATAGAAGAGAGCAGTTCTTC. Protein: CASSLIASGNRREQFF.